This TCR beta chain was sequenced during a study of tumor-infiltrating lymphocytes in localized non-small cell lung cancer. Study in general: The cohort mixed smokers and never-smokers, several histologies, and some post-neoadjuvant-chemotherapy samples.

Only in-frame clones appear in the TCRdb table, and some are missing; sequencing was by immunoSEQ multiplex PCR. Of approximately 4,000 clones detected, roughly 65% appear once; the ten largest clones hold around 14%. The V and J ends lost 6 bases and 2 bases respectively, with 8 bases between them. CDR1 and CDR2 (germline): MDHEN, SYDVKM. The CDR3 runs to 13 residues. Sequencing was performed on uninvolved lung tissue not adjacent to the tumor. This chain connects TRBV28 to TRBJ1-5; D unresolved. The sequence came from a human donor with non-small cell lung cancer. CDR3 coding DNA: TGTGCCAGCAGGTTCGGGGGCAATCAGCCCCAGCATTTT. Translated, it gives CASRFGGNQPQHF. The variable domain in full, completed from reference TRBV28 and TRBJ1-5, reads DVKVTQSSRYLVKRTGEKVFLECVQDMDHENMFWYRQDPGLGLRLIYFSYDVKMKEKGDIPEGYSVSREKKERFSLILESASTNQTSMYLCASRFGGNQPQHFGDGTRLSIL.